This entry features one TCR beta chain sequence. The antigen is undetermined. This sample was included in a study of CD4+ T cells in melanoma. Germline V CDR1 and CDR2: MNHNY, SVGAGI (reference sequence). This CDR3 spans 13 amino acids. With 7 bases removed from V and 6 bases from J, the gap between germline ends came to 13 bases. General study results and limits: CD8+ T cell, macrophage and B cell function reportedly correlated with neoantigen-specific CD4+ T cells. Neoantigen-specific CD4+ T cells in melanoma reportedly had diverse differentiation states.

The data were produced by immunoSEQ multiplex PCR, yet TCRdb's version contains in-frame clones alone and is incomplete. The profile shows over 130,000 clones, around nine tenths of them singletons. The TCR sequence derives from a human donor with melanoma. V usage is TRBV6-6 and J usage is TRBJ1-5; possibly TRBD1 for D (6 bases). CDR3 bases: TGTGCCAGCAATAGGGGGGAGAGTCAGCCCCAGCATTTT. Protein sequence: CASNRGESQPQHF.